This T cell receptor (beta chain) was captured by sequencing in a study of T cells in Graves' hyperthyroidism and ophthalmopathy. A few counts support this clonotype. What it binds is not known. Template material for amplifying TCR beta CDR3 regions consisted of RNA transcripts. HTBI primers were the set used in a first-round RT-PCR of the TCR CDR3. TCRdb recomputed calls from the multiplex PCR reads with MiXCR, one row per CDR3 protein. The top ten clones hold roughly 7.1% of a sample with some 570,000 distinct CDR3 sequences, approximately 14% of them seen once. Overall study findings and caveats: The model's output predicted ophthalmopathy at a median of roughly 6.9 months prior to onset.

Patients affected by ophthalmopathy presented a Clinical Activity Score of at least 3, a NOSPECS grade of at least 4, and disease duration below 3 months. Those patients with uncontrolled infection, other autoimmune disease, pregnancy or lactation were excluded. The length of the CDR3 is 14 residues. Germline V CDR1 and CDR2: SGDLS, YYNGEE. After removal of 3 bases from V and 2 bases from J, the junction contained 3 bases not matched to a gene. Input material: blood. The rearrangement links TRBV9 to TRBJ2-7, with 9 nucleotides matching TRBD1. This sequence originates from a woman younger than 35 with Graves' ophthalmopathy. The CDR3 nucleotides are TGTGCCAGCAGCGATGGACAGGGGCCCTACGAGCAGTACTTC. Residues: CASSDGQGPYEQYF.